This is a list of T cell receptor beta chains from one sample in a study of technical replicates of blood from a handful of donors. Data came from immunoSEQ multiplex PCR; TCRdb stores just in-frame clones and leaves some out. The sample records over 70,000 clones, around 95% being singletons. Sample: T cells isolated from PBMCs. The receptors come from a human donor in good health. CDR3s include the opening cysteine and the closing phenylalanine or tryptophan. The D gene is left open where the match is weak. Clone size is not always given. Where it is, it says once, few, many or a class for expanded clones.

j_gene,v_gene,d_gene,abundance,CDR3aa,CDR3nt
TRBJ2-1,TRBV10-3,TRBD2,once,CAISPGPGLGPNEQFF,TGTGCCATCAGTCCGGGACCGGGACTAGGACCCAATGAGCAGTTCTTC
TRBJ1-3,TRBV30,.,.,CAWGGTGNTIYF,TGTGCCTGGGGAGGGACCGGAAACACCATATATTTT
TRBJ2-1,TRBV9,.,once,CASSVAPSGGRGYNEQFF,TGTGCCAGCAGCGTAGCCCCAAGTGGGGGGAGGGGGTACAATGAGCAGTTCTTC
TRBJ2-7,TRBV9,TRBD2,.,CASSVAAGGDEQYF,TGTGCCAGCAGCGTAGCAGCGGGAGGGGACGAGCAGTACTTC
TRBJ2-7,TRBV2,TRBD2,.,CASSVRDYTSYEQYF,TGTGCCAGCAGTGTCCGGGACTACACGTCCTACGAGCAGTACTTC
TRBJ2-1,TRBV7-3,TRBD1,.,CASSLGQGYNEQFF,TGTGCCAGCAGCTTGGGACAGGGCTACAATGAGCAGTTCTTC
TRBJ2-5,TRBV7-2,.,.,CASSLGRNRETQYF,TGTGCCAGCAGCCTAGGGCGCAACAGGGAGACCCAGTACTTC
TRBJ2-1,TRBV9,TRBD2,.,CASSVGGLAFSNEQFF,TGTGCCAGCAGCGTAGGGGGACTAGCTTTTAGCAATGAGCAGTTCTTC
TRBJ2-7,TRBV5-1,.,few,CASSLGPGVIYEQYF,TGCGCCAGCAGCTTGGGTCCGGGAGTCATCTACGAGCAGTACTTC
TRBJ2-2,TRBV14,.,.,CASSQQGYGELFF,TGTGCCAGCAGCCAACAGGGGTACGGGGAGCTGTTTTTT
TRBJ2-3,TRBV4-1,TRBD2,once,CASSQASSGRATDTQYF,TGCGCCAGCAGCCAAGCCAGTAGCGGGAGGGCTACAGATACGCAGTATTTT
TRBJ2-3,TRBV7-2,TRBD1,.,CASSGQGDGVDTQYF,TGTGCCAGCAGTGGACAGGGAGACGGTGTAGATACGCAGTATTTT
TRBJ2-3,TRBV4-3,.,.,CASSHGTQGGITDTQYF,TGCGCCAGCAGCCATGGGACACAGGGGGGGATCACAGATACGCAGTATTTT
TRBJ1-2,TRBV6-5,.,.,CASSYDYASRGYTF,TGTGCCAGCAGTTACGACTACGCTTCAAGAGGCTACACCTTC
TRBJ2-3,TRBV9,TRBD2,.,CASSVDWGSGRGTDTQYF,TGTGCCAGCAGCGTAGATTGGGGCAGCGGGAGGGGCACAGATACGCAGTATTTT
TRBJ1-2,TRBV12-5,.,.,CASGLGGGARGYTF,TGTGCTAGTGGTTTGGGGGGGGGCGCACGGGGCTACACCTTC
TRBJ1-2,TRBV27,TRBD1,.,CASSELAIGTGNGYTF,TGTGCCAGCAGTGAACTGGCCATCGGGACAGGGAACGGCTACACCTTC
TRBJ1-1,TRBV30,TRBD1,.,CAWSRQGARAFF,TGTGCCTGGAGTCGGCAGGGGGCACGAGCTTTCTTT
TRBJ1-1,TRBV25-1,.,.,CASSECPTDLNTEAFF,TGTGCCAGCAGTGAATGCCCGACAGACCTGAACACTGAAGCTTTCTTT
TRBJ2-2,TRBV7-3,.,.,CASSPGMTGELFF,TGTGCCAGCAGCCCCGGGATGACCGGGGAGCTGTTTTTT
TRBJ2-3,TRBV5-1,.,.,CASSLGFATDTQYF,TGCGCCAGCAGCTTGGGTTTCGCGACAGATACGCAGTATTTT
TRBJ2-3,TRBV20-1,.,.,CSAGNTDTQYF,TGCAGTGCTGGCAACACAGATACGCAGTATTTT
TRBJ1-2,TRBV5-1,TRBD1,.,CASSLGQATYGYTF,TGCGCCAGCAGCTTAGGACAGGCGACCTATGGCTACACCTTC
TRBJ1-5,TRBV6-5,.,.,CASSATGIQPQHF,TGTGCCAGCAGTGCCACAGGGATTCAGCCCCAGCATTTT
TRBJ1-5,TRBV5-8,.,.,CASSLVGRGYQPQHF,TGTGCCAGCAGCTTGGTAGGGAGGGGTTATCAGCCCCAGCATTTT
TRBJ2-3,TRBV7-9,TRBD1,.,CASSSQTPFPGTVTDTQYF,TGTGCCAGCAGTTCCCAAACCCCTTTCCCCGGGACAGTTACAGATACGCAGTATTTT
TRBJ2-3,TRBV7-2,TRBD2,.,CASSLGGGEMNTQYF,TGTGCCAGCAGCTTAGGGGGAGGGGAGATGAATACGCAGTATTTT
TRBJ2-7,TRBV19,.,.,CASSPNIARVEQYF,TGTGCCAGTAGTCCAAACATAGCCCGCGTGGAGCAGTACTTC
TRBJ1-5,TRBV9,.,.,CASSVQGLRDQPQHF,TGTGCCAGCAGCGTGCAGGGGCTGAGGGATCAGCCCCAGCATTTT
TRBJ1-2,TRBV7-2,.,once,CASSPRAGFRGGYTF,TGTGCCAGCAGCCCCAGAGCCGGGTTTAGAGGGGGCTACACCTTC
TRBJ2-5,TRBV30,TRBD2,.,CAWSKSGRASETQYF,TGTGCCTGGAGTAAGAGCGGGAGGGCCTCAGAGACCCAGTACTTC
TRBJ1-5,TRBV27,.,.,CASSFSVIQPQHF,TGTGCCAGCAGTTTTTCGGTAATCCAGCCCCAGCATTTT
TRBJ2-3,TRBV21-1,.,.,CASSARGGDTQYF,TGTGCCAGCAGCGCCCGGGGGGGTGATACGCAGTATTTT
TRBJ1-5,TRBV27,TRBD1,.,CASSLTGQGQPQHF,TGTGCCAGCAGTTTAACAGGACAGGGACAGCCCCAGCATTTT
TRBJ2-5,TRBV9,.,.,CASSVTGPETQYF,TGTGCCAGCAGCGTTACAGGGCCAGAGACCCAGTACTTC
TRBJ2-1,TRBV30,TRBD1,.,CASTGTGDNEQFF,TGTGCCTCCACCGGGACAGGGGACAATGAGCAGTTCTTC
TRBJ1-2,TRBV27,.,.,CASSLSMGLYGYTF,TGTGCCAGCAGTTTATCGATGGGGCTCTATGGCTACACCTTC
TRBJ2-3,TRBV27,TRBD2,once,CASSQLAPTDTQYF,TGTGCCAGCAGCCAACTAGCGCCAACAGATACGCAGTATTTT
TRBJ2-7,TRBV5-4,TRBD1,.,CASSFGQGPYEQYF,TGTGCCAGCAGCTTTGGACAGGGCCCCTACGAGCAGTACTTC
TRBJ1-1,TRBV2,.,once,CASRGIRRGATFLNTEAFF,TGTGCCAGCAGGGGGATTAGGAGGGGTGCAACCTTTTTGAACACTGAAGCTTTCTTT
TRBJ2-1,TRBV19,TRBD2,.,CASNSGRASYNEQFF,TGTGCCAGTAATAGCGGGAGGGCGTCCTACAATGAGCAGTTCTTC
TRBJ2-7,TRBV5-1,TRBD1,.,CASSADRGKEQYF,TGCGCCAGCAGCGCGGACAGGGGAAAAGAGCAGTACTTC
TRBJ2-7,TRBV7-9,TRBD1,.,CASSLGRLGTGGEQYF,TGTGCCAGCAGCTTAGGTCGTTTGGGGACAGGGGGCGAGCAGTACTTC
TRBJ1-2,TRBV30,TRBD1,.,CAWTGGNYGYTF,TGTGCCTGGACAGGGGGCAACTATGGCTACACCTTC
TRBJ1-4,TRBV15,.,once,CATSRERQGFGKLFF,TGTGCCACCAGCAGAGAGCGGCAGGGATTTGGAAAACTGTTTTTT
TRBJ2-3,TRBV27,.,.,CASSLSGQGRTDTQYF,TGTGCCAGCAGTTTATCAGGCCAGGGTAGGACAGATACGCAGTATTTT
TRBJ2-1,TRBV27,.,.,CASSLSQRQGYNEQFF,TGTGCCAGCAGTTTATCACAACGTCAGGGGTACAATGAGCAGTTCTTC
TRBJ2-1,TRBV5-1,.,.,CASSYRNEQFF,TGCGCCAGCAGCTACCGGAATGAGCAGTTCTTC
TRBJ1-6,TRBV6-5,TRBD1,.,CASSTTGTGSSPLHF,TGTGCCAGCAGTACGACCGGGACAGGGAGTTCACCCCTCCACTTT
TRBJ2-1,TRBV30,.,.,CAWSRLSTGNEQFF,TGTGCCTGGAGTCGACTGAGTACGGGTAATGAGCAGTTCTTC
TRBJ2-7,TRBV27,TRBD2,.,CASSWGAGGYEQYF,TGTGCCAGCAGTTGGGGAGCGGGAGGGTACGAGCAGTACTTC
TRBJ2-4,TRBV30,.,.,CAWRPGWGIQYF,TGTGCCTGGAGGCCAGGGTGGGGCATTCAGTACTTC
TRBJ2-3,TRBV28,TRBD2,.,CASNLGGLAAQYF,TGTGCCAGCAACCTAGGAGGACTAGCTGCGCAGTATTTT
TRBJ2-6,TRBV27,TRBD2,.,CASSRGTSGGRVLTF,TGTGCCAGCAGTAGAGGGACTAGCGGGGGCAGGGTCCTGACTTTC
TRBJ1-2,TRBV7-9,TRBD1,.,CASSSGQLYGYTF,TGTGCCAGCAGCTCGGGACAGCTCTATGGCTACACCTTC